The present TCR beta chain was sequenced within a study of blood T cells in healthy people across ages (dated by TCRdb to 2015 to 2017). Study-wide context: In model experiments, template switching captured roughly one uniquely barcoded TCR beta cDNA molecule for every two T cells. Using deep sequencing normalized with unique cDNA molecular identifiers, the study measured how TCR beta repertoire diversity changes with age. Donors were grouped into four age groups: young (average approximately 16 years), middle-aged (approximately 41), aged (around 56) and long-lived (just over 80). Using the same blood draw, the study looked at two additional independent replicas of 1 million unique cDNA reads for two donors, one aged 18 to 30 and the other aged 80 or older. Donors of different ages were randomly distributed across sequencing lanes to avoid experimental bias. What the authors observed across the whole study: Total diversity estimates from one million sequenced T cells were considered lower bounds and underestimates. Because the CMV infection status of the donors was unknown, age-related changes in expanded clonotypes may potentially have been confounded. Compared with the aged group, more naive CD4+ T cells, fewer expanded clones and increased TCR diversity were shown by the long-lived group, suggesting age selection. As age increased, observed TCR beta diversity per million T cells dropped in a roughly linear way, and a significant reduction was already evident by age around 41. Observed TCR beta diversity correlated strongly with the percentage of naive T cells measured by flow cytometry. Bulk unsorted PBMC profiling prevented conclusive comparison of naive and antigen-experienced compartments.

This clonotype appeared many times. It has no known antigen specificity. Per-base qualities were not stored, and no clone one base away is much larger. V and J are truncated by 8 bases and 2 bases respectively, leaving an intervening sequence of 11 bases. The CDR3 goes from the cysteine to the phenylalanine over 13 residues. Only CDR3 DNA remains: 39 bases, in frame from the first base. CDR1 and CDR2 are read off the germline V gene as ENHRY and SYGVKD. The protocol used for the library was 5' RACE. The data were produced on an Illumina HiSeq 2500. A second PCR of about 6 to 11 cycles was performed with a sample-barcoded 5' primer and a J-beta primer mix. A unique molecular identifier was introduced onto each TCR beta cDNA molecule by a template-switch 5' adaptor carrying 12 random nucleotides. At least 3 million CDR3-containing paired-end reads were obtained from each sample. The Mint cDNA synthesis kit, primed by a TRBC-specific oligonucleotide, was used to synthesize first-strand cDNA from all RNA. Following uracil-DNA glycosylase treatment, all cDNA underwent a first 18-cycle PCR with the universal primers M1SS and BC2_uni_R. In the authors' own workflow: Each sample was normalized by randomly selecting 1 million high-quality reads, each carrying a distinct molecular identifier. Instead of being binned into consensus sequences, reads that shared molecular identifiers were thrown out. MiTCR, with a Q25 quality threshold and the strictest error-elimination algorithm, was used for CDR3 identification, clonotype clustering and error correction. A nonparametric unseen species model using Euler transformation provided a lower-bound estimate of total TCR beta diversity. The raw public reads went through TCRdb reprocessing: fastp at Q25, MiXCR clone calling, in-frame beta chains kept. CDR3 protein sequences are deduplicated, and each keeps its most common genes and DNA. The V and J calls follow TCRdb's processing rather than the paper's. The sample has approximately 1.5 million distinct CDR3 sequences on record, roughly 32% of them singletons. Together, the top ten hold about 10% of the sample.

Donors were under 40 systemically healthy Caucasian individuals from Russia aged roughly 6 to 95 years. Around 9.7 milliliters of peripheral blood were collected from each donor into EDTA-treated Vacutainer tubes. Ficoll-Paque density-gradient centrifugation was used to isolate PBMCs, with at least 6.5 million obtained per sample. Trizol reagent was used to extract total RNA from PBMCs, with at least 5 micrograms per sample. For every donor, flow cytometry on a PBMC aliquot measured the percentage of naive CD45RAhigh/CD27high T cells. This clonotype was sampled from a woman in her 30s in good health. Recombination linked TRBV10-3 to TRBJ2-3, with the D gene too uncertain to name. The specimen sequenced was blood. The nucleotide sequence reads as follows: TGTGCCATCCGGGCAGGCTACACAGATACGCAGTATTTT. Its amino acids are CAIRAGYTDTQYF.